This T cell receptor beta chain was retrieved from a study of low-dose radiotherapy and immunotherapy resistance in tumors (dated by TCRdb to 2021 to 2024). As for the study more broadly: Patients in Cohort 1 were given 0.5 Gy per fraction every 2 weeks, and the prescribed total PTV dose was 6.5 Gy. Patients in Cohort 2 were given 1 Gy per fraction every two weeks, for a total of 13 Gy across 26 weeks. Nivolumab and ipilimumab were both given intravenously, with nivolumab at a 240 mg flat dose every two weeks and ipilimumab at 1 mg/kg every six weeks. Intravenous cyclophosphamide at 200 mg/m2 was administered every two weeks, one day ahead of each radiation and immunotherapy administration. Starting on cycle 1 day 1, patients took 300 mg of aspirin by mouth once daily for four cycles. No randomization into treatment groups was done for the people taking part in the trial. The translational analysis covered eight patients: three from the first dose cohort and the first five from the second dose cohort.

Sequencing was performed on an Illumina HiSeq 2500. First-strand cDNA was synthesized with Superscript III and a set of TRAV- and TRBV-specific primers, covering both TCRalpha and TCRbeta chains. TCRs were amplified with Phusion for roughly 20 PCR cycles, with a constant-region primer paired with the adapter attached to the V primers. Amplification of the isolated mRNA was done with the MessageAmp II aRNA Amplification Kit, which involved a roughly 16-hour in vitro transcription at 37 degrees C. mRNA for TCR sequencing was isolated with the Dynabeads mRNA DIRECT Purification Kit. Indexed Illumina adapters were added in a second Phusion PCR of around 27 cycles, and the PCR products were purified with AMPure XP beads. In the paper's pipeline: Custom Perl scripts pooled TCR sequences encoding the same protein, removed out-of-frame sequences and computed each clonotype's abundance. Any TCR sequence backed by just one read was left out of the analysis. Shannon entropy, Gini index, clonality, richness, and the frequency of TCRs shared between repertoires were included as repertoire metrics. TCRdb passed the public sequencing reads through fastp at Q25 and MiXCR, retaining productive beta sequences. CDR3 protein duplicates are merged, each entry listing the most common genes and DNA. These V and J calls rely on TCRdb rather than the paper's analysis. Across this sample there are approximately 84,000 distinct CDR3 sequences, with 15% to 20% seen only once. The biggest ten clones account for approximately 1.3% of the sample.

A remark on this clonotype: Its antigen remains unidentified. The record has no base qualities; no much larger clone is one base away.

V is trimmed back by 6 bases and J by 5 bases, and the junction contains 7 bases that no gene match accounts for. The CDR3 holds 15 amino acids from the cysteine to the phenylalanine. Solely the CDR3 DNA is kept, with 45 bases framed from the first base. In the germline V gene, CDR1 corresponds to MNHEY and CDR2 to SVGEGT. In light of the paper, this sample's time point label describes: after trial treatment. The treatment or condition label, read with the paper, signifies: LDRT plus nivolumab, ipilimumab, low-dose cyclophosphamide and aspirin (RACIN trial). The donors came from RACIN, which was a single-arm phase I dose-escalation trial that paired nivolumab and ipilimumab with aspirin, low-dose cyclophosphamide and low-dose radiotherapy. Patients were eligible if they had advanced solid tumors that were TIL-negative.

This clonotype was obtained from a male donor with prostate cancer. The specimen comprised PBMCs, sampled after low-dose radiotherapy plus immunotherapy. This chain joins TRBV6-2 or TRBV6-3 to TRBJ1-5; 10 middle bases align to TRBD1. In nucleotides, the sequence is TGTGCCAGCAGAACGGGACAGGGGTATCATCAGCCCCAGCATTTT. Translated, this is CASRTGQGYHQPQHF.